This is a list of T cell receptor beta chains from one sample in a study of Graves' ophthalmopathy and Graves' hyperthyroidism. MiXCR, run by TCRdb on the multiplex PCR reads, gives a single entry per CDR3 protein. The data show under 350,000 distinct CDR3 sequences, roughly 16% seen once. The material sequenced was peripheral blood. These receptors were collected from an adult man with Graves' ophthalmopathy. Each CDR3 is given with its conserved first and last residue. A D gene is named only where the DNA matches it firmly.

j_call: TRBJ2-2
d_call: NA
v_call: TRBV11-2
cdr3_aa: CASSHSWGRTNTGELFF

j_call: TRBJ2-7
d_call: TRBD2
v_call: TRBV2
cdr3_aa: CASSEPSGLALSYEQYF

j_call: TRBJ1-2
d_call: TRBD1
v_call: TRBV6-5
cdr3_aa: CASSSPDRADGYTF

j_call: TRBJ1-2
d_call: NA
v_call: TRBV12-3/TRBV12-4
cdr3_aa: CASSFGRTNYGYTF

j_call: TRBJ1-2
d_call: NA
v_call: TRBV6-2/TRBV6-3
cdr3_aa: CASSRSLTEIYGYTF

j_call: TRBJ2-4
d_call: NA
v_call: TRBV6-1
cdr3_aa: CASHQAGLKNIQYF

j_call: TRBJ2-2
d_call: NA
v_call: TRBV12-3/TRBV12-4
cdr3_aa: CAGQRGTGRTGELFF

j_call: TRBJ1-5
d_call: NA
v_call: TRBV28
cdr3_aa: CASSSLNKGYSNQPQHF

j_call: TRBJ1-1
d_call: TRBD1
v_call: TRBV18
cdr3_aa: CASSLRGAQGVMNTEAFF

j_call: TRBJ1-1
d_call: NA
v_call: TRBV12-3/TRBV12-4
cdr3_aa: CASSLSGRVAAEAFF

j_call: TRBJ2-7
d_call: NA
v_call: TRBV5-1
cdr3_aa: CASSRTPLDEQYF

j_call: TRBJ1-2
d_call: NA
v_call: TRBV28
cdr3_aa: CASSRRIFGYTF

j_call: TRBJ2-7
d_call: TRBD2
v_call: TRBV4-2
cdr3_aa: CASSRTSGGNYEQYF

j_call: TRBJ2-7
d_call: TRBD2
v_call: TRBV7-2
cdr3_aa: CASSLGTSWYYEQYF

j_call: TRBJ2-2
d_call: TRBD2
v_call: TRBV11-2
cdr3_aa: CASSTQLAGGFGELFF

j_call: TRBJ2-6
d_call: NA
v_call: TRBV19
cdr3_aa: CASSPLRGSGANVLTF

j_call: TRBJ2-2
d_call: NA
v_call: TRBV6-2/TRBV6-3
cdr3_aa: CASRRASGELFF

j_call: TRBJ1-6
d_call: NA
v_call: TRBV6-1
cdr3_aa: CASSPASGGTHNSPLHF

j_call: TRBJ1-1
d_call: NA
v_call: TRBV7-6
cdr3_aa: CASSSSQGLNTEAFF

j_call: TRBJ2-6
d_call: NA
v_call: TRBV30
cdr3_aa: CAWSPQSSGANVLTF

j_call: TRBJ2-7
d_call: TRBD1
v_call: TRBV5-1
cdr3_aa: CASSSFPGQGYYEQYF

j_call: TRBJ2-5
d_call: NA
v_call: TRBV6-2/TRBV6-3
cdr3_aa: CASSYAVRIQETQYF

j_call: TRBJ2-6
d_call: TRBD1
v_call: TRBV6-1
cdr3_aa: CASSKGQGGPSGANVLTF

j_call: TRBJ1-5
d_call: NA
v_call: TRBV20-1
cdr3_aa: CSARASHQPQHF

j_call: TRBJ1-1
d_call: TRBD1
v_call: TRBV7-2
cdr3_aa: CASSLQGARAEAFF

j_call: TRBJ1-1
d_call: NA
v_call: TRBV6-5
cdr3_aa: CASRLGGRGTEAFF

j_call: TRBJ2-7
d_call: NA
v_call: TRBV29-1
cdr3_aa: CSVAGEGAYEQYF

j_call: TRBJ1-2
d_call: NA
v_call: TRBV30
cdr3_aa: CAWSVQGLTYGYTF

j_call: TRBJ1-2
d_call: NA
v_call: TRBV27
cdr3_aa: CASSPIPQGKNYGYTF

j_call: TRBJ2-5
d_call: TRBD1
v_call: TRBV7-3
cdr3_aa: CASSADRDQETQYF

j_call: TRBJ1-2
d_call: NA
v_call: TRBV12-3/TRBV12-4
cdr3_aa: CASSFGLGSGYTF

j_call: TRBJ2-5
d_call: TRBD2
v_call: TRBV6-5
cdr3_aa: CASSMGTSGSGETQYF

j_call: TRBJ1-1
d_call: NA
v_call: TRBV6-5
cdr3_aa: CASSYTQGNTEAFF

j_call: TRBJ1-3
d_call: NA
v_call: TRBV10-3
cdr3_aa: CAISDRARSGNTIYF

j_call: TRBJ1-3
d_call: NA
v_call: TRBV11-3
cdr3_aa: CASSLPGLNSGNTIYF

j_call: TRBJ2-7
d_call: NA
v_call: TRBV5-1
cdr3_aa: CASSFGGSNSYEQYF

j_call: TRBJ1-1
d_call: NA
v_call: TRBV5-1
cdr3_aa: CASSPPTSSTEAFF

j_call: TRBJ2-5
d_call: NA
v_call: TRBV10-3
cdr3_aa: CAISESPIQGETQYF

j_call: TRBJ2-7
d_call: NA
v_call: TRBV29-1
cdr3_aa: CSDQGPSSYEQYF

j_call: TRBJ1-3
d_call: NA
v_call: TRBV9
cdr3_aa: CASRPAGGPGNTIYF

j_call: TRBJ2-7
d_call: TRBD2
v_call: TRBV5-1
cdr3_aa: CASSLMVAGAPYEQYF

j_call: TRBJ1-6
d_call: TRBD1
v_call: TRBV7-2
cdr3_aa: CASSLATGAPLHF

j_call: TRBJ1-1
d_call: NA
v_call: TRBV29-1
cdr3_aa: CSAGTGNTEAFF

j_call: TRBJ2-5
d_call: NA
v_call: TRBV12-3/TRBV12-4
cdr3_aa: CASSLGVGDETQYF

j_call: TRBJ1-5
d_call: NA
v_call: TRBV19
cdr3_aa: CASSFVGRSNQPQHF

j_call: TRBJ2-7
d_call: TRBD1
v_call: TRBV5-1
cdr3_aa: CASSQTDRAPSYEQYF

j_call: TRBJ2-2
d_call: TRBD2
v_call: TRBV30
cdr3_aa: CAWSSGSGSTGELFF

j_call: TRBJ1-5
d_call: TRBD1
v_call: TRBV6-5
cdr3_aa: CASRLDRGGQPQHF

j_call: TRBJ1-2
d_call: NA
v_call: TRBV6-2/TRBV6-3
cdr3_aa: CASSYSRGMVGYTF

j_call: TRBJ2-5
d_call: TRBD1
v_call: TRBV20-1
cdr3_aa: CSARDRQGVPQETQYF

j_call: TRBJ1-3
d_call: NA
v_call: TRBV11-2
cdr3_aa: CASSLTQPDSGNTIYF

j_call: TRBJ1-5
d_call: TRBD1
v_call: TRBV20-1
cdr3_aa: CSATPRGRGNQPQHF